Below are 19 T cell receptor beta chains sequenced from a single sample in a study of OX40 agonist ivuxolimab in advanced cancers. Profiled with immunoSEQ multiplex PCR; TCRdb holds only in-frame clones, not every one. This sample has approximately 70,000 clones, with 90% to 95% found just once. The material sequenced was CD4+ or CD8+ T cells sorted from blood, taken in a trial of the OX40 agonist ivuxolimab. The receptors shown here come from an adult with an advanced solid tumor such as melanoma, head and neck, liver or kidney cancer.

CDR3 in DNA: TGTGCCAGCAGCTTAGCGTTAAGGGGGCCCTACGAGCAGTACTTC. Residues: CASSLALRGPYEQYF. The chain combines TRBV11-3 with TRBJ2-5, with 7 bases that match TRBD1. Gene TRBJ2-7 matches the end of the DNA better, so the J call may be wrong. The CDR3 is 15 residues long. Germline CDR1 and CDR2: SGHNT and YENEEA.

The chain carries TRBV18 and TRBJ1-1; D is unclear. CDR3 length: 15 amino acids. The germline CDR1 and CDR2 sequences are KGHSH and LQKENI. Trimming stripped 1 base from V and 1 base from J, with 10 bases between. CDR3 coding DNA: TGTGCCAGCTCACCACAAGATGCCACGAACACTGAAGCTTTCTTT. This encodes CASSPQDATNTEAFF.

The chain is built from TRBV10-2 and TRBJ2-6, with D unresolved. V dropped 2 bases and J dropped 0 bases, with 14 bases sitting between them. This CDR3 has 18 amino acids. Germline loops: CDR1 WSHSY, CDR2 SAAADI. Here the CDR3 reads CASSETAGLSSGANVLTF. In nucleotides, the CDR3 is TGCGCCAGCAGTGAGACGGCAGGCCTAAGCTCTGGGGCCAACGTCCTGACTTTC.

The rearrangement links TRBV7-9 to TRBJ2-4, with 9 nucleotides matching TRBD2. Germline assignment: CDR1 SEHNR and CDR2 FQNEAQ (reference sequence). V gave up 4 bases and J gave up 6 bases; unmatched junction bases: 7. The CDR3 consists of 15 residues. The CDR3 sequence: CASSSRELAGNIQYF. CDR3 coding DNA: TGTGCCAGCAGCTCGAGAGAACTAGCGGGAAACATTCAGTACTTC.

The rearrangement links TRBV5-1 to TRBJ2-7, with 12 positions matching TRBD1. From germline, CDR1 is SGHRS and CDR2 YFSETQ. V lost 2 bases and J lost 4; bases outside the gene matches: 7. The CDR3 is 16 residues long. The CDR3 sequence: CASSLAPGQGAYEQYF. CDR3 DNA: TGCGCCAGCAGCTTAGCCCCGGGACAGGGGGCGTACGAGCAGTACTTC.

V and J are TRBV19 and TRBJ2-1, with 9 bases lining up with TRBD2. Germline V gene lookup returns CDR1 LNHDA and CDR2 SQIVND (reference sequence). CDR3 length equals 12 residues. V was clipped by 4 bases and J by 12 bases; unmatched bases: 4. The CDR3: CASSTSGRLQFF. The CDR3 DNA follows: TGTGCCAGTAGTACGAGCGGGAGGTTGCAGTTCTTC.

The CDR3 sequence is CSVASTGTPWETQYF. The CDR3 DNA is TGCAGCGTAGCCTCGACAGGGACCCCCTGGGAGACCCAGTACTTC. This chain links TRBV29-1 with TRBJ2-5, with 7 nucleotides matching TRBD1. The J segment lost 5 bases and the V segment lost 6 bases, leaving 15 bases of the junction unmatched. Germline-derived CDR1 and CDR2 are SQVTM and ANQGSEA. The CDR3 consists of 15 residues. The full variable domain, rest sourced from reference TRBV29-1 and TRBJ2-5, is SAVISQKPSRDICQRGTSLTIQCQVDSQVTMMFWYRQQPGQSLTLIATANQGSEATYESGFVIDKFPISRPNLTFSTLTVSNMSPEDSSIYLCSVASTGTPWETQYFGPGTRLLVL.

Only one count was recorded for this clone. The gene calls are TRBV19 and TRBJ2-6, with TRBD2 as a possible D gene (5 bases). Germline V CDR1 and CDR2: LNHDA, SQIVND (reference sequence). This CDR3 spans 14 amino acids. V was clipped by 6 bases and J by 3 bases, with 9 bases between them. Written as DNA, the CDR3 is TGTGCCAGTAGGAGGGAAAGTGGGGCCAACGTCCTGACTTTC. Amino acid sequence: CASRRESGANVLTF.

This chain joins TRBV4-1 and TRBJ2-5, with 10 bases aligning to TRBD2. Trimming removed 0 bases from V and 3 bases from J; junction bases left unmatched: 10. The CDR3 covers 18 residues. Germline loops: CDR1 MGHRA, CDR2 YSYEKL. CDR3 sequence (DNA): TGCGCCAGCAGCCAAGACTCGGGCACTAGCGGGACGAAAGAGACCCAGTACTTC. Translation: CASSQDSGTSGTKETQYF.

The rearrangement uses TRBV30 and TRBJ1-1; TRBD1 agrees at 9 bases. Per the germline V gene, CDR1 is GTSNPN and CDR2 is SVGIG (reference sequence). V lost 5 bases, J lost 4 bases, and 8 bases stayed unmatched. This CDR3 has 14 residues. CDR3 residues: CAWDPGQGVTEAFF. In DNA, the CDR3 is TGTGCCTGGGATCCGGGACAGGGAGTCACTGAAGCTTTCTTT.

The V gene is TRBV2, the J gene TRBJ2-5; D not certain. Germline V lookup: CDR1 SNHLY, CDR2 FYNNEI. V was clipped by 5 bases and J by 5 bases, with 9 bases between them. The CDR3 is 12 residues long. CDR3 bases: TGTGCCAGCAGTCCGGCAGCCGAGACCCAGTACTTC. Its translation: CASSPAAETQYF.

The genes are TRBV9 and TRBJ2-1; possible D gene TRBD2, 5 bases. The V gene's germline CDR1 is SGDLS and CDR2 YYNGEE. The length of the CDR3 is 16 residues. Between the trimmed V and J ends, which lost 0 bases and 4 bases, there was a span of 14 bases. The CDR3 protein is CASSVGLEVAYNEQFF. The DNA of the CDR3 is TGTGCCAGCAGCGTAGGATTGGAGGTCGCGTACAATGAGCAGTTCTTC. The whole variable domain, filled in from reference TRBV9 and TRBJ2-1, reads DSGVTQTPKHLITATGQRVTLRCSPRSGDLSVYWYQQSLDQGLQFLIQYYNGEERAKGNILERFSAQQFPDLHSELNLSSLELGDSALYFCASSVGLEVAYNEQFFGPGTRLTVL.

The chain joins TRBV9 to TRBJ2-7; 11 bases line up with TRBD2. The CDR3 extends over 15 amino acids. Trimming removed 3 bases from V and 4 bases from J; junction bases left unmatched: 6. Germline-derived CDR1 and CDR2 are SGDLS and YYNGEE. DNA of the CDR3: TGTGCCAGCAGCGCCGGGACTAGCGGAATTTACGAGCAGTACTTC. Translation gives CASSAGTSGIYEQYF.

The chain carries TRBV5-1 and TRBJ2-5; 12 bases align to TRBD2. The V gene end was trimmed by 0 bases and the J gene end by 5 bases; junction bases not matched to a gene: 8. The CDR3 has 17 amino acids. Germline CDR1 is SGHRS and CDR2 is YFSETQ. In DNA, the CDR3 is TGCGCCAGCAGCTTGGCAGCTAGCGGGAGGGCCGCGGAGACCCAGTACTTC. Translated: CASSLAASGRAAETQYF. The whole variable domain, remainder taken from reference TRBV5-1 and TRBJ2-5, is KAGVTQTPRYLIKTRGQQVTLSCSPISGHRSVSWYQQTPGQGLQFLFEYFSETQRNKGNFPGRFSGRQFSNSRSEMNVSTLELGDSALYLCASSLAASGRAAETQYFGPGTRLLVL.

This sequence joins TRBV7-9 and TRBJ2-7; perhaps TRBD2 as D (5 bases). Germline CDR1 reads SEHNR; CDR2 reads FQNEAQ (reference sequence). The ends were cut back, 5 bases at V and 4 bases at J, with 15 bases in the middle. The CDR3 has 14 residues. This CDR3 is CASSPERPGYEQYF. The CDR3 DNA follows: TGTGCCAGCAGCCCTGAACGGCCGGGATACGAGCAGTACTTC.

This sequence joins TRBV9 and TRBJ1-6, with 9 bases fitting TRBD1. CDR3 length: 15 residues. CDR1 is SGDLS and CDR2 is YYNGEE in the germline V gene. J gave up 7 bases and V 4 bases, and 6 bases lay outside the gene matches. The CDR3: CASSSSDRGNSPLHF. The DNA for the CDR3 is TGTGCCAGCAGCTCGTCGGACAGGGGAAATTCACCCCTCCACTTT.

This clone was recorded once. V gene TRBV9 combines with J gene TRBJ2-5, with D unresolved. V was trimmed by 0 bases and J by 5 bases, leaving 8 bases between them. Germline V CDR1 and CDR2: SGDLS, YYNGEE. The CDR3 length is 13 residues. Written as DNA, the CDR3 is TGTGCCAGCAGCGTAGCTATCCGGGAGACCCAGTACTTC. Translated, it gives CASSVAIRETQYF.

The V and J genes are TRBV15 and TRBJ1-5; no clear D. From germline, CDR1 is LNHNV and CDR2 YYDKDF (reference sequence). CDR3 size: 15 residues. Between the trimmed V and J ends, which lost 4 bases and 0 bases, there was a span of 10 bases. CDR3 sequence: CATSKLGNSNQPQHF. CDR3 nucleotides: TGTGCCACCAGCAAATTGGGTAATAGCAATCAGCCCCAGCATTTT.

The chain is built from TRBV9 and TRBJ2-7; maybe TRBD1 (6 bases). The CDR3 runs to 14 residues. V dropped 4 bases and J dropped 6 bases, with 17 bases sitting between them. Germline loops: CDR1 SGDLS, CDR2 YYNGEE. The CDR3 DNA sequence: TGTGCCAGCAGCCCGGGGACAAGCGTTGGCGAGCAGTACTTC. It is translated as CASSPGTSVGEQYF.